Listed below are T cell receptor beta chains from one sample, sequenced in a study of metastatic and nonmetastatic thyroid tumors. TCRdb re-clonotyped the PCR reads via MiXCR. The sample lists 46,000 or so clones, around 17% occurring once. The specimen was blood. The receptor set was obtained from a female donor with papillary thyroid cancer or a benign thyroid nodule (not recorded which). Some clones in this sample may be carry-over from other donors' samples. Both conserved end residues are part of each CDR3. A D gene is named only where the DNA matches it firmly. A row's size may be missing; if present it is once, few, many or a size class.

CDR3 protein: CASSLVGIFGTENTGGLFF; CDR3 DNA: TGCGCCAGCAGCTTGGTTGGTATTTTTGGGACAGAAAACACCGGGGGGCTGTTTTTT; V gene: TRBV5-1; J gene: TRBJ2-2; clone size: NA; D gene: NA
CDR3 protein: CATSDWGGGAGELFF; CDR3 DNA: TGTGCCACCAGTGATTGGGGAGGAGGCGCGGGGGAGCTGTTTTTT; V gene: TRBV24-1; J gene: TRBJ2-2; clone size: many; D gene: NA
CDR3 protein: CASSLRGWRANTGELFF; CDR3 DNA: TGTGCCAGCAGTTTAAGGGGGTGGCGGGCGAACACCGGGGAGCTGTTTTTT; V gene: TRBV12-3/TRBV12-4; J gene: TRBJ2-2; clone size: NA; D gene: NA
CDR3 protein: CATSDSRAGTSSEQYF; CDR3 DNA: TGTGCCACCAGTGACTCAAGGGCCGGGACTAGCTCCGAGCAGTACTTC; V gene: TRBV24-1; J gene: TRBJ2-7; clone size: many; D gene: TRBD2
CDR3 protein: CSADQKWGSGSTDTQYF; CDR3 DNA: TGCAGTGCTGACCAGAAATGGGGTTCGGGTAGCACAGATACGCAGTATTTT; V gene: TRBV20-1; J gene: TRBJ2-3; clone size: many; D gene: NA
CDR3 protein: CASSLEVRNYEQYF; CDR3 DNA: TGCGCCAGCAGCTTGGAAGTCAGAAACTACGAGCAGTACTTC; V gene: TRBV5-1; J gene: TRBJ2-7; clone size: many; D gene: NA
CDR3 protein: CASGYNRAGSNVLTF; CDR3 DNA: TGTGCCAGCGGTTACAATCGAGCCGGGTCCAACGTCCTGACTTTC; V gene: TRBV6-2/TRBV6-3; J gene: TRBJ2-6; clone size: few; D gene: NA
CDR3 protein: CASSSGQLNTEAFF; CDR3 DNA: TGCGCCAGCAGTTCTGGACAGCTGAACACTGAAGCTTTCTTT; V gene: TRBV5-1; J gene: TRBJ1-1; clone size: NA; D gene: NA
CDR3 protein: CASSQDRASLEQYF; CDR3 DNA: TGCGCCAGCAGCCAAGATCGGGCTAGTTTGGAGCAGTACTTC; V gene: TRBV4-1; J gene: TRBJ2-7; clone size: many; D gene: NA
CDR3 protein: CASSPGLQETQYF; CDR3 DNA: TGTGCCAGCTCACCGGGACTCCAAGAGACCCAGTACTTC; V gene: TRBV11-1; J gene: TRBJ2-5; clone size: many; D gene: NA
CDR3 protein: CSARDPISYEQYF; CDR3 DNA: TGCAGTGCTAGAGATCCGATCTCCTACGAGCAGTACTTC; V gene: TRBV20-1; J gene: TRBJ2-7; clone size: many; D gene: NA
CDR3 protein: CASSFVAGTPMF; CDR3 DNA: TGTGCCAGCAGTTTTGTAGCGGGAACCCCTATGTTC; V gene: TRBV2; J gene: TRBJ2-1; clone size: many; D gene: TRBD2
CDR3 protein: CASSANPGQPHFGGYTF; CDR3 DNA: TGTGCCAGCAGCGCTAACCCTGGACAGCCACACTTCGGGGGCTACACCTTC; V gene: TRBV7-8; J gene: TRBJ1-2; clone size: many; D gene: NA
CDR3 protein: CASRDWQETQYF; CDR3 DNA: TGTGCCAGCCGGGACTGGCAAGAGACCCAGTACTTC; V gene: TRBV25-1; J gene: TRBJ2-5; clone size: many; D gene: NA
CDR3 protein: CASSLQGQGAAGELFF; CDR3 DNA: TGCGCCAGCAGCCTCCAGGGACAGGGGGCGGCCGGGGAGCTGTTTTTT; V gene: TRBV4-1; J gene: TRBJ2-2; clone size: many; D gene: TRBD1
CDR3 protein: CASIGTSLSTYNEQFF; CDR3 DNA: TGTGCCAGCATTGGGACTAGCCTCAGCACCTACAATGAGCAGTTCTTC; V gene: TRBV6-1; J gene: TRBJ2-1; clone size: medium-sized; D gene: TRBD2
CDR3 protein: CATCRSGRVGTGALVF; CDR3 DNA: NA; V gene: TRBV5-1; J gene: TRBJ2-2; clone size: NA; D gene: NA
CDR3 protein: CASSTCPGGVYEQYF; CDR3 DNA: TGTGCCAGCAGCACCTGTCCGGGGGGGGTCTACGAGCAGTACTTC; V gene: TRBV7-2; J gene: TRBJ2-7; clone size: NA; D gene: TRBD2
CDR3 protein: CASSFSGIPYEQYF; CDR3 DNA: TGTGCCAGCAGCTTTAGCGGGATCCCCTACGAGCAGTACTTC; V gene: TRBV5-6; J gene: TRBJ2-7; clone size: NA; D gene: TRBD2
CDR3 protein: CASSSVTMTTDTQYF; CDR3 DNA: TGTGCCAGCAGTTCCGTGACTATGACTACAGATACGCAGTATTTT; V gene: TRBV6-6; J gene: TRBJ2-3; clone size: NA; D gene: NA
CDR3 protein: CAWSPRTARWTDTEAFF; CDR3 DNA: TGTGCCTGGAGTCCCCGGACAGCCAGATGGACGGACACTGAAGCTTTCTTT; V gene: TRBV30; J gene: TRBJ1-1; clone size: many; D gene: NA
CDR3 protein: CASSRHGLGSPLHF; CDR3 DNA: TGTGCCAGCAGCCGACACGGCTTGGGGTCACCCCTCCACTTT; V gene: TRBV28; J gene: TRBJ1-6; clone size: many; D gene: NA
CDR3 protein: CASRLPTGNEQFF; CDR3 DNA: TGTGCCAGCAGGCTACCAACAGGGAATGAGCAGTTCTTC; V gene: TRBV11-2; J gene: TRBJ2-1; clone size: few; D gene: NA
CDR3 protein: CASSRGGGRETQYF; CDR3 DNA: TGTGCCAGCTCGAGGGGTGGGGGAAGAGAGACCCAGTACTTC; V gene: TRBV2; J gene: TRBJ2-5; clone size: many; D gene: NA
CDR3 protein: CASSEATGGADTQYF; CDR3 DNA: TGTGCCAGCAGTGAAGCTACAGGGGGCGCAGATACGCAGTATTTT; V gene: TRBV6-1; J gene: TRBJ2-3; clone size: few; D gene: TRBD1
CDR3 protein: CASSSWTSGDNEQFF; CDR3 DNA: TGTGCCAGCAGTTCATGGACTAGCGGCGACAATGAGCAGTTCTTC; V gene: TRBV6-1; J gene: TRBJ2-1; clone size: many; D gene: TRBD2
CDR3 protein: CASSPPISGGVYGYTF; CDR3 DNA: TGTGCCAGCTCACCACCGATTTCAGGGGGCGTTTATGGCTACACCTTC; V gene: TRBV18; J gene: TRBJ1-2; clone size: many; D gene: TRBD1
CDR3 protein: CASSKTSDSSYNEQFF; CDR3 DNA: TGTGCCAGCAGTAAAACGTCGGACAGCTCCTACAATGAGCAGTTCTTC; V gene: TRBV6-1; J gene: TRBJ2-1; clone size: NA; D gene: NA
CDR3 protein: CSARSLLADTDTQYF; CDR3 DNA: TGCAGTGCTAGAAGTTTACTAGCGGACACAGATACGCAGTATTTT; V gene: TRBV20-1; J gene: TRBJ2-3; clone size: NA; D gene: TRBD2
CDR3 protein: CASSLPGARGTEAFF; CDR3 DNA: TGTGCCAGCAGTTTACCAGGGGCGAGGGGCACTGAAGCTTTCTTT; V gene: TRBV12-3/TRBV12-4; J gene: TRBJ1-1; clone size: few; D gene: NA
CDR3 protein: CASSLGERGTGAFYGYTF; CDR3 DNA: TGCGCCAGCAGCTTGGGGGAAAGGGGTACAGGGGCGTTCTATGGCTACACCTTC; V gene: TRBV5-1; J gene: TRBJ1-2; clone size: many; D gene: TRBD1
CDR3 protein: CASSEGGTNYGYTF; CDR3 DNA: TGTGCCAGCAGTGAAGGGGGAACTAACTATGGCTACACCTTC; V gene: TRBV2; J gene: TRBJ1-2; clone size: many; D gene: NA
CDR3 protein: CASSRQGIQETQYF; CDR3 DNA: TGTGCCAGCAGCCGACAGGGAATTCAAGAGACCCAGTACTTC; V gene: TRBV6-2/TRBV6-3; J gene: TRBJ2-5; clone size: few; D gene: TRBD1
CDR3 protein: CASSPQTGLGEKLFF; CDR3 DNA: TGTGCCAGCAGCCCTCAGACAGGGCTGGGAGAAAAACTGTTTTTT; V gene: TRBV9; J gene: TRBJ1-4; clone size: many; D gene: TRBD1
CDR3 protein: CASPMEMAVGYGYTF; CDR3 DNA: TGTGCCAGCCCGATGGAGATGGCAGTCGGGTATGGCTACACCTTC; V gene: TRBV2; J gene: TRBJ1-2; clone size: few; D gene: NA
CDR3 protein: CASSDAGMNTEAFF; CDR3 DNA: TGTGCCAGCAGTGATGCAGGGATGAACACTGAAGCTTTCTTT; V gene: TRBV2; J gene: TRBJ1-1; clone size: many; D gene: NA
CDR3 protein: CDSSAHDGFSYEQYF; CDR3 DNA: TGCGACAGCAGCGCGCACGACGGTTTCTCCTACGAGCAGTACTTC; V gene: TRBV10-2; J gene: TRBJ2-7; clone size: few; D gene: NA
CDR3 protein: CASSMQDRGYEQYF; CDR3 DNA: TGTGCCAGTAGTATGCAGGACAGGGGTTACGAGCAGTACTTC; V gene: TRBV19; J gene: TRBJ2-7; clone size: many; D gene: TRBD1
CDR3 protein: CASSFEFEQYF; CDR3 DNA: TGTGCCAGCAGCTTTGAATTCGAGCAGTACTTC; V gene: TRBV7-9; J gene: TRBJ2-7; clone size: many; D gene: NA
CDR3 protein: CASRLSRESYEQYF; CDR3 DNA: TGTGCCAGTAGGTTGTCACGGGAGTCTTACGAGCAATACTTC; V gene: TRBV19; J gene: TRBJ2-7; clone size: NA; D gene: NA
CDR3 protein: CASSSPGGGNRGDTQYF; CDR3 DNA: TGTGCCAGCAGTTCCCCGGGAGGCGGGAATCGAGGAGATACGCAGTATTTT; V gene: TRBV12-3/TRBV12-4; J gene: TRBJ2-3; clone size: NA; D gene: TRBD2
CDR3 protein: CATSRDSENEQFF; CDR3 DNA: TGTGCCACCAGCAGAGATTCGGAGAATGAGCAGTTCTTC; V gene: TRBV15; J gene: TRBJ2-1; clone size: NA; D gene: NA
CDR3 protein: CASSLGLATGVGLF; CDR3 DNA: TGCGCCAGCAGCCTGGGACTAGCGACGGGCGTTGGGCTCTTC; V gene: TRBV5-1; J gene: TRBJ2-1; clone size: few; D gene: TRBD2
CDR3 protein: CASSLKPIANQPQHF; CDR3 DNA: TGTGCTAGCAGTTTAAAGCCGATTGCGAATCAGCCCCAGCATTTT; V gene: TRBV27; J gene: TRBJ1-5; clone size: NA; D gene: NA
CDR3 protein: CASSVDVVTDTQYF; CDR3 DNA: TGCGCCAGCAGCGTAGACGTGGTTACAGATACGCAGTATTTT; V gene: TRBV5-1; J gene: TRBJ2-3; clone size: many; D gene: NA
CDR3 protein: CASGLHLGGVNEQFF; CDR3 DNA: TGTGCTAGTGGTCTACACCTGGGAGGGGTCAATGAGCAGTTCTTC; V gene: TRBV12-5; J gene: TRBJ2-1; clone size: many; D gene: TRBD2
CDR3 protein: CDSSNNAGQWDGQETQYF; CDR3 DNA: TGTGACAGCAGCAACAATGCGGGGCAGTGGGATGGCCAAGAGACCCAGTACTTC; V gene: TRBV6-1; J gene: TRBJ2-5; clone size: once; D gene: NA